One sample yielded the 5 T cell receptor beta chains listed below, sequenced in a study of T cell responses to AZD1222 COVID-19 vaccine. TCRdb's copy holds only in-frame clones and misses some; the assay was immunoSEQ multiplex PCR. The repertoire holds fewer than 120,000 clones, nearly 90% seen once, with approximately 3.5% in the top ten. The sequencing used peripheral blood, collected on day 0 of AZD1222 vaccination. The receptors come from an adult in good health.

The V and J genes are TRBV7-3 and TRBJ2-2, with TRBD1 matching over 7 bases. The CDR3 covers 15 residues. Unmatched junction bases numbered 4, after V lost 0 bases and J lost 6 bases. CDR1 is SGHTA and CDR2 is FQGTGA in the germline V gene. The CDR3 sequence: CASSLTTGEAGELFF. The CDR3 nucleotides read TGTGCCAGCAGCTTAACCACAGGGGAAGCCGGGGAGCTGTTTTTT.

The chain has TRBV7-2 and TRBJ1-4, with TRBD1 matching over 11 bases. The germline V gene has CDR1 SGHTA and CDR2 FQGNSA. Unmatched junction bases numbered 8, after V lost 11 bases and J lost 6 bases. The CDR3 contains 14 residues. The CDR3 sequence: CACSWTGGDEKLFF. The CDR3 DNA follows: TGTGCCTGCTCCTGGACAGGGGGCGATGAAAAACTGTTTTTT.

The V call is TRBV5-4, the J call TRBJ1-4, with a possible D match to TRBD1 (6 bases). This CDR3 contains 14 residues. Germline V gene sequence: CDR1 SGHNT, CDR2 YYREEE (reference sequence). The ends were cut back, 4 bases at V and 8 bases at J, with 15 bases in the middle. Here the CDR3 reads CASSAAGASEKLFF. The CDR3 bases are TGTGCCAGCAGCGCCGCGGGGGCATCGGAAAAACTGTTTTTT.

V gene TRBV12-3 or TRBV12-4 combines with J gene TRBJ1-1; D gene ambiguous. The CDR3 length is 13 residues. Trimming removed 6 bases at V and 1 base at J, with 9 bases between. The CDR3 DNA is TGTGCCAGCAGACCACGCCCGAACACTGAAGCTTTCTTT. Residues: CASRPRPNTEAFF.

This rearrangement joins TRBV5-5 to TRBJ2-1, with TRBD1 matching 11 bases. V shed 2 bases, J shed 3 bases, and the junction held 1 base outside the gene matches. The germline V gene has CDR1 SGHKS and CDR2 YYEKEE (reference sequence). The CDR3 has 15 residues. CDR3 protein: CASSFGTGGYNEQFF. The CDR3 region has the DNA TGTGCCAGCAGCTTTGGGACAGGGGGCTACAATGAGCAGTTCTTC.